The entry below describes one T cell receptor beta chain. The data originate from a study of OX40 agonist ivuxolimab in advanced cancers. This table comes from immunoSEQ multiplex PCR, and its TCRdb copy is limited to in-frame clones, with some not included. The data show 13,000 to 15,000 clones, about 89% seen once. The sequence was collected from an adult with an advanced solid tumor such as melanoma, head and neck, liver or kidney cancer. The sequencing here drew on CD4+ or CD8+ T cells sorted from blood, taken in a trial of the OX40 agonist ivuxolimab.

DNA for the CDR3: TGTGCCAGCAGTCCGTCGGGACACCCAAACACTGAAGCTTTCTTT. Amino acids: CASSPSGHPNTEAFF. The chain couples TRBV6-6 to TRBJ1-1; tentative D call: TRBD1 (6 bases). Between the trimmed V and J ends, which lost 5 bases and 2 bases, there was a span of 15 bases. Germline V gives CDR1 MNHNY, CDR2 SVGAGI (reference sequence). The length of the CDR3 is 15 residues.